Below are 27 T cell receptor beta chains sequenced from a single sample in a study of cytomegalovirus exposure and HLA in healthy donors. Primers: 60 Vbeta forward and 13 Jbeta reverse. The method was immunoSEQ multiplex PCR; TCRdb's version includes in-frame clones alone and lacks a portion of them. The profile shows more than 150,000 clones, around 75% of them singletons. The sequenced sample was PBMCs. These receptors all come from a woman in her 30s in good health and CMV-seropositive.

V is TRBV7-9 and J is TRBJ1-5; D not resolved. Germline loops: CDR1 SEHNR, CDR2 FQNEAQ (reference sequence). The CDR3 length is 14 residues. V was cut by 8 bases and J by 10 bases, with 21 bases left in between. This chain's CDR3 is CASAQEGSLKPQHF. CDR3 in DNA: TGTGCCAGCGCCCAAGAGGGATCACTCAAACCCCAGCATTTT.

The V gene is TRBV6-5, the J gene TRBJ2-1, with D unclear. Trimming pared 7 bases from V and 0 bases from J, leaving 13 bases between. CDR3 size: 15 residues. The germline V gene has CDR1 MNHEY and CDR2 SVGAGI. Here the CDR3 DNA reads TGTGCCAGCACGGCTGGTTCAGGCTCCTACAATGAGCAGTTCTTC. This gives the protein CASTAGSGSYNEQFF.

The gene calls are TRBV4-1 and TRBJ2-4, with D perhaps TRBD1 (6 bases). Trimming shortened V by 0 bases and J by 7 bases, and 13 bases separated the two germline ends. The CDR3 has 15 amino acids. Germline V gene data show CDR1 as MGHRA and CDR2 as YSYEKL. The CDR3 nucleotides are TGCGCCAGCAGCCAAGATGGAGAGGGGGAGAACATTCAGTACTTC. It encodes CASSQDGEGENIQYF.

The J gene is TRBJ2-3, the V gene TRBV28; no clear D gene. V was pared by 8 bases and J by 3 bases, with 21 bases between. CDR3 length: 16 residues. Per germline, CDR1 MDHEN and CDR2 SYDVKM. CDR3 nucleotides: TGTGCCAGCCCCAAGCCCCCTAGTGTCGAGACAGATACGCAGTATTTT. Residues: CASPKPPSVETDTQYF.

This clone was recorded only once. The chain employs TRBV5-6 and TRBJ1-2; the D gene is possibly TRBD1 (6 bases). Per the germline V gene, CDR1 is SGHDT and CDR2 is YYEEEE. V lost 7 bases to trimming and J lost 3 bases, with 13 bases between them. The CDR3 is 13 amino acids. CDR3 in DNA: TGTGCCAGCGGTTTCAGGGGCGACTATGGCTACACCTTC. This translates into CASGFRGDYGYTF.

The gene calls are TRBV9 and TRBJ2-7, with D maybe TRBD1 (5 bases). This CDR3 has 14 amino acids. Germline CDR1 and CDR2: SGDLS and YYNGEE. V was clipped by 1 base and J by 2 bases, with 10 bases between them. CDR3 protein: CASSVRWGPYEQYF. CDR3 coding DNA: TGTGCCAGCAGCGTAAGGTGGGGCCCCTACGAGCAGTACTTC. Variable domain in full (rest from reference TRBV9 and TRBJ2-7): DSGVTQTPKHLITATGQRVTLRCSPRSGDLSVYWYQQSLDQGLQFLIQYYNGEERAKGNILERFSAQQFPDLHSELNLSSLELGDSALYFCASSVRWGPYEQYFGPGTRLTVT.

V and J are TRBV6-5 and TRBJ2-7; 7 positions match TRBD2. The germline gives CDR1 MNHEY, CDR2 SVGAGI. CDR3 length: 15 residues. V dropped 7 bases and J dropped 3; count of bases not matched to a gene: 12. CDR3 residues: CASTSGEGSVYEQYF. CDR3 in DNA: TGTGCCAGCACTAGCGGAGAAGGGTCGGTCTACGAGCAGTACTTC.

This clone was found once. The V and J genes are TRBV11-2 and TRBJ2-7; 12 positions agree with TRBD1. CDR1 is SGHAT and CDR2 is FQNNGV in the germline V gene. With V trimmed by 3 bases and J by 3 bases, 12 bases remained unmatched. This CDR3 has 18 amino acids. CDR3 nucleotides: TGTGCCAGCAGCTTGACGGGACAGGGGGCCTGGGGCGGCTACGAGCAGTACTTC. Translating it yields CASSLTGQGAWGGYEQYF.

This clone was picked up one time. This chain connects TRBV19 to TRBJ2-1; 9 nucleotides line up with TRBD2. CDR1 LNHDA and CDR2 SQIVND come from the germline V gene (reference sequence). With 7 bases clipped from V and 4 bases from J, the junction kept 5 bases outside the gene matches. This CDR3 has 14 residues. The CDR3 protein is CASKVAGAYNEQFF. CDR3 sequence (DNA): TGTGCCAGTAAGGTAGCGGGGGCGTACAATGAGCAGTTCTTC.

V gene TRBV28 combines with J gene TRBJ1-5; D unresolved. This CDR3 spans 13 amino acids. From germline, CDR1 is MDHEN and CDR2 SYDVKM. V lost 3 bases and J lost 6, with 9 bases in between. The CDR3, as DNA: TGTGCCAGCAGTTTGCCAGGCCCTCAGCCCCAGCATTTT. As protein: CASSLPGPQPQHF.

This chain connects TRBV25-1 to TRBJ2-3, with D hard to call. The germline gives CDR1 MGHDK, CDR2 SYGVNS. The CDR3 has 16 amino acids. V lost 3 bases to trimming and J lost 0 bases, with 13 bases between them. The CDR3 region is CASSDSSRSSTDTQYF. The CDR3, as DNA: TGTGCCAGCAGTGATAGCAGCAGATCTAGCACAGATACGCAGTATTTT.

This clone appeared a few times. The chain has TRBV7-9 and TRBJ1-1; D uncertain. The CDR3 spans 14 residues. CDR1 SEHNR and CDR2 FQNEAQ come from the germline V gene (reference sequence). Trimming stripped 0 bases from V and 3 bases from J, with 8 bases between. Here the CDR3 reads CASSLALGDTEAFF. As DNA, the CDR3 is TGTGCCAGCAGCTTAGCATTAGGAGACACTGAAGCTTTCTTT.

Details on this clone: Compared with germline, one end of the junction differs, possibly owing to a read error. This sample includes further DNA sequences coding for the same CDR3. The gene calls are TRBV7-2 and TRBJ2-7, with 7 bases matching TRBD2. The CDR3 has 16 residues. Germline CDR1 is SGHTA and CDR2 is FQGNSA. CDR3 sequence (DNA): TGTGCCAGCAGCCTAGCGGTCAGGGTTAGTCCCTACGAGCAGTACTTC. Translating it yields CASSLAVRVSPYEQYF.

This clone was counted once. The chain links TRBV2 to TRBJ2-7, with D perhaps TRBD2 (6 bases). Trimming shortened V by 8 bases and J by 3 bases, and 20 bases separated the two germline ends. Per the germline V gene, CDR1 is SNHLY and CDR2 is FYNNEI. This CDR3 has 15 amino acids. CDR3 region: CASGTSPKGRYEQYF. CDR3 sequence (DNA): TGTGCCAGCGGCACTAGCCCCAAAGGGCGCTACGAGCAGTACTTC.

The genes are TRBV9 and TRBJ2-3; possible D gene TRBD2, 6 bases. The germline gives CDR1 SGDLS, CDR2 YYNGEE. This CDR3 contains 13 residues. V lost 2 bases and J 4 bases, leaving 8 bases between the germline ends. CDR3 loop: CASSVGLPDTQYF. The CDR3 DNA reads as TGTGCCAGCAGCGTGGGACTCCCAGATACGCAGTATTTT. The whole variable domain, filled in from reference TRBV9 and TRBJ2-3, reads DSGVTQTPKHLITATGQRVTLRCSPRSGDLSVYWYQQSLDQGLQFLIQYYNGEERAKGNILERFSAQQFPDLHSELNLSSLELGDSALYFCASSVGLPDTQYFGPGTRLTVL.

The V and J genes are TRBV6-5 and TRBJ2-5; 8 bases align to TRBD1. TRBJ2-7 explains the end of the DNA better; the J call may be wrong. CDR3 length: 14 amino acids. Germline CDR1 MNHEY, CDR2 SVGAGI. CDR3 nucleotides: TGTGCCAGCAGGTTGACAGGGGTACGGTCCGAGCAGTACTTC. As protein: CASRLTGVRSEQYF.

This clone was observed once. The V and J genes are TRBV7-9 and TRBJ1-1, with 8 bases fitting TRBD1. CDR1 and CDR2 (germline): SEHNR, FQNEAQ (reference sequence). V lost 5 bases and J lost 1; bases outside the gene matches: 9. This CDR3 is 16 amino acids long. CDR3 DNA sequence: TGTGCCAGCAGCGGCGCAGGGGGCGCAGGGAACACTGAAGCTTTCTTT. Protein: CASSGAGGAGNTEAFF. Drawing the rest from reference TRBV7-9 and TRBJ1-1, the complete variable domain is DTGVSQNPRHKITKRGQNVTFRCDPISEHNRLYWYRQTLGQGPEFLTYFQNEAQLEKSRLLSDRFSAERPKGSFSTLEIQRTEQGDSAMYLCASSGAGGAGNTEAFFGQGTRLTVV.

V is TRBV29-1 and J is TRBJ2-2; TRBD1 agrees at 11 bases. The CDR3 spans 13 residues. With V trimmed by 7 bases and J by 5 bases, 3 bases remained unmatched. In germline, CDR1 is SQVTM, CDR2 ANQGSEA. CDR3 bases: TGCAGCGCGGGACAGGGGGTTACCGGGGAGCTGTTTTTT. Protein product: CSAGQGVTGELFF.

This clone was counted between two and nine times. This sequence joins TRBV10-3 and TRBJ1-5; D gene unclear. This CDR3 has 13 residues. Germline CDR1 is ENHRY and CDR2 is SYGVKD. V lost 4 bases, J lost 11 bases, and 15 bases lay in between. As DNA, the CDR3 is TGTGCCATCAGTGGAGCAGCGGATATGACCCAGCATTTT. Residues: CAISGAADMTQHF.

The CDR3 region is CASSGGGEWQPQHF. Written as DNA, the CDR3 is TGTGCCAGCAGCGGAGGGGGGGAGTGGCAGCCCCAGCATTTT. This chain links TRBV6-1 with TRBJ1-5, with D perhaps matching TRBD1 (6 bases). The CDR3 is 14 amino acids. The V end lost 6 bases, the J end lost 7 bases, and 16 bases lay between the germline ends. Germline CDR1 is MNHNS and CDR2 is SASEGT.

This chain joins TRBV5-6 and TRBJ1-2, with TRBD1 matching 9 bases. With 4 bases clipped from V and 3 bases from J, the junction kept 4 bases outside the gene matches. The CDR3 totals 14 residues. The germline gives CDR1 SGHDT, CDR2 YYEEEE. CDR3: CASSPGQGHYGYTF. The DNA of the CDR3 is TGTGCCAGCAGCCCGGGACAGGGACACTATGGCTACACCTTC.

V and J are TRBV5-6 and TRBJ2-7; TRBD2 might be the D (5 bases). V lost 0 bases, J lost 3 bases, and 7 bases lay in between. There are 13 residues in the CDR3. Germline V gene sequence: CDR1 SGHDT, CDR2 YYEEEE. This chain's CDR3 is CASSLGGYYEQYF. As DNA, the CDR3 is TGTGCCAGCAGCTTGGGAGGGTACTACGAGCAGTACTTC.

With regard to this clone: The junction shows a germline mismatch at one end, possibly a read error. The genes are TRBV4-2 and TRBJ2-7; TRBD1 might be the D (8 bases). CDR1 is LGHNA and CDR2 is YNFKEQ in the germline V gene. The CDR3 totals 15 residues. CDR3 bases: TGTGCCAGCAGCCAAGGGGTACAGGGGGACTACAAGCAGTACTTC. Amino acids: CASSQGVQGDYKQYF.

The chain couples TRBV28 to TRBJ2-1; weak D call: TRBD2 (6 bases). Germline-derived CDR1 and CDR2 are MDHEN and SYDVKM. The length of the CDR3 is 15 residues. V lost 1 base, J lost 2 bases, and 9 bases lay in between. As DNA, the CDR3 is TGTGCCAGCAGTTTATCTAGCGAGACCTACAATGAGCAGTTCTTC. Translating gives CASSLSSETYNEQFF.

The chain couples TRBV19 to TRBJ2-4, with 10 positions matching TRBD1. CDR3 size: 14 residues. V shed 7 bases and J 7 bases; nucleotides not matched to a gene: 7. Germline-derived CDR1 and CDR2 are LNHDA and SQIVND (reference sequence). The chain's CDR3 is CASTLPGQGNIQYF. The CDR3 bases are TGTGCCAGTACCTTGCCGGGACAGGGGAACATTCAGTACTTC.

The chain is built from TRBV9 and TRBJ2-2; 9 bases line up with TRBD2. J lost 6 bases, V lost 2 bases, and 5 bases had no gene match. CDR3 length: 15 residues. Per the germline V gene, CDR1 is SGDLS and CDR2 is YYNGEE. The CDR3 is CASSVGTSQSGELFF. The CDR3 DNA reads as TGTGCCAGCAGCGTCGGGACTAGCCAATCCGGGGAGCTGTTTTTT. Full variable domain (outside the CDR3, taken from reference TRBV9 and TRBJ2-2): DSGVTQTPKHLITATGQRVTLRCSPRSGDLSVYWYQQSLDQGLQFLIQYYNGEERAKGNILERFSAQQFPDLHSELNLSSLELGDSALYFCASSVGTSQSGELFFGEGSRLTVL.

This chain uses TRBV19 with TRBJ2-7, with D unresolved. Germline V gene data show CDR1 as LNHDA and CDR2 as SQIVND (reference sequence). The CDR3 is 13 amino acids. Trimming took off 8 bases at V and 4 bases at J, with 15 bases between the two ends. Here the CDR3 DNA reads TGTGCCAGTGGAGTAGACGCCGGTTACGAGCAGTACTTC. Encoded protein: CASGVDAGYEQYF.